This section outlines one TCR beta chain sequence together with its context. In the source study's methods: Amplification of reference gene primers was used by the study to estimate nucleated cell counts. Produced via immunoSEQ multiplex PCR; TCRdb's table is partial and in-frame only. Clone size and the V and J calls come from that table; the DNA yielded D and trimming. The table shows 56,000 or so clones, with 65% to 85% occurring only once. The data were taken from a study of blood T cell repertoires in COVID-19. Material for sequencing was peripheral blood. This sequence originates from a woman between 65 and 79 years old with acute or convalescent COVID-19.

The CDR3, as DNA: TGTGCCAGCAGCCCCCGTGGTGGCCAACAACAGACCCAGTACTTC. Its translation is CASSPRGGQQQTQYF. This sequence joins TRBV5-4 and TRBJ2-5, with D hard to call. The CDR3 has 15 amino acids. Germline CDR1 SGHNT, CDR2 YYREEE (reference sequence). Trimming cost V 4 bases and J 6 bases, with 19 bases left between them.